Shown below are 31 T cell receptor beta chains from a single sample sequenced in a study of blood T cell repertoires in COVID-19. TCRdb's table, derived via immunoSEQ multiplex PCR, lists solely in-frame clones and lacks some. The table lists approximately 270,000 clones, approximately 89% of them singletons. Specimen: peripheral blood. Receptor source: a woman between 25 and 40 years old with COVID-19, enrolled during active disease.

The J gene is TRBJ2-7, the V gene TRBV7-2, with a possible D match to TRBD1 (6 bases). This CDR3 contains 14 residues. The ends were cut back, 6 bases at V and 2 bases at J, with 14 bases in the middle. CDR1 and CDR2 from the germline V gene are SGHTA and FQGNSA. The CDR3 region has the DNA TGTGCCAGCAGTCCTCCAGGGGTCCCCTACGAGCAGTACTTC. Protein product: CASSPPGVPYEQYF.

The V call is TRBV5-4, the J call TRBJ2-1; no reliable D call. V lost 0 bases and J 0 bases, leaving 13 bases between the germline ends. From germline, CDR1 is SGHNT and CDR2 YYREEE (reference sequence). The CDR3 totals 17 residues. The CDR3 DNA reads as TGTGCCAGCAGCTTGGGGGCTCGTTCCAGCTCCTACAATGAGCAGTTCTTC. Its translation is CASSLGARSSSYNEQFF.

The CDR3 sequence is CASSLGAASYNEQFF. Written as DNA, the CDR3 is TGTGCCAGCAGTTTGGGGGCAGCGTCCTACAATGAGCAGTTCTTC. This chain joins TRBV27 and TRBJ2-1; tentatively, D is TRBD1 (6 bases). CDR1 and CDR2 from the germline V gene are MNHEY and SMNVEV (reference sequence). V lost 3 bases to trimming and J lost 1 base, with 10 bases between them. CDR3 size: 15 residues.

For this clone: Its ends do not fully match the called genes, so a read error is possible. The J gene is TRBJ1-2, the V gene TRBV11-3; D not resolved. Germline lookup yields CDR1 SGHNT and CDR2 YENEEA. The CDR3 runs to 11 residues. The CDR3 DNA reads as TGTGCCAGCAGCCTCCTGGGAGGTGCAATCTTC. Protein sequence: CASSLLGGAIF.

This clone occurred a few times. Written as DNA, the CDR3 is TGTGCCAGCAGTTACCGGGGTACGCATGGCTACACCTTC. Translation gives CASSYRGTHGYTF. The chain joins TRBV6-2 or TRBV6-3 to TRBJ1-2; D unresolved. Germline V gives CDR1 MNHEY, CDR2 SVGEGT. The CDR3 sequence is 13 residues long. V lost 2 bases and J 6 bases, leaving 10 bases between the germline ends.

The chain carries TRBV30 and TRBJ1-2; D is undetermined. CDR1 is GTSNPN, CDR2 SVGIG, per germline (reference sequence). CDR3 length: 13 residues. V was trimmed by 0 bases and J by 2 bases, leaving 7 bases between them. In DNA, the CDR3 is TGTGCCTGGAGTGTTGTCGAGAACTATGGCTACACCTTC. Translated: CAWSVVENYGYTF.

In DNA form, the CDR3 reads TGTGCCAGCAGTTACCGCGACAATCAGCCCCAGCATTTT. It codes for CASSYRDNQPQHF. The chain couples TRBV6-2 or TRBV6-3 to TRBJ1-5; D unclear. The length of the CDR3 is 13 residues. Germline V gives CDR1 MNHEY, CDR2 SVGEGT. With 2 bases removed from V and 3 bases from J, the gap between germline ends came to 5 bases.

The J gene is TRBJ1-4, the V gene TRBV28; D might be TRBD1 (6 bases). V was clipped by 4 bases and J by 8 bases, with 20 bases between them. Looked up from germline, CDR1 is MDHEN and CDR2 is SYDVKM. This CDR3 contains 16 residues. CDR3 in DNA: TGTGCCAGCAGTTCCGCCCTCGGGGGGGCGCAGGAAAAACTGTTTTTT. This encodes CASSSALGGAQEKLFF.

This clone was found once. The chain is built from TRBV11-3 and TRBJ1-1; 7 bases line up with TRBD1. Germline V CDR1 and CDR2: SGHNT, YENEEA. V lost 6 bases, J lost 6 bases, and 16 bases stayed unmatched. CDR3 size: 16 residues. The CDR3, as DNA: TGTGCCAGCAGTCTTTTTCTAAAGGACAGGAAAGCTGAAGCTTTCTTT. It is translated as CASSLFLKDRKAEAFF.

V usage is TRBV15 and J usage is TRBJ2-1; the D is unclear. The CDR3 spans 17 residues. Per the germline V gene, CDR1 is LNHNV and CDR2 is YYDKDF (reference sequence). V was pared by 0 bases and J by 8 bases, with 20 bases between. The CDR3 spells CATSRDLLAALSDEQFF. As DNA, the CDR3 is TGTGCCACCAGCAGAGATCTATTGGCAGCACTAAGCGATGAGCAGTTCTTC.

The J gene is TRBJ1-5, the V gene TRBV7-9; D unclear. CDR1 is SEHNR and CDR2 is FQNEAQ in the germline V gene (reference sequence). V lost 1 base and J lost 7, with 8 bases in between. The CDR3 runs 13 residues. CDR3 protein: CASSLGVGQPQHF. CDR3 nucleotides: TGTGCCAGCAGCTTAGGGGTCGGGCAGCCCCAGCATTTT.

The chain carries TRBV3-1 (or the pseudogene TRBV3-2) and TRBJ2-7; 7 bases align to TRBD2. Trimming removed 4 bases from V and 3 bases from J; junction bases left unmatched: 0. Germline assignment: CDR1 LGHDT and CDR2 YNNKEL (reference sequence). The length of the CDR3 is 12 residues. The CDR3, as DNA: TGTGCCAGCAGCCGGGGGGGCTACGAGCAGTACTTC. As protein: CASSRGGYEQYF.

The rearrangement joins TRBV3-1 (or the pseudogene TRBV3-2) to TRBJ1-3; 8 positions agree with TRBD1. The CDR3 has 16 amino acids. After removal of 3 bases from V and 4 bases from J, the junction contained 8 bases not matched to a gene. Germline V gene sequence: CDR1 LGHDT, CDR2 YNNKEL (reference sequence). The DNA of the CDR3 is TGTGCCAGCAGCCATCTCTTTCAGGGGGCCGGAAACACCATATATTTT. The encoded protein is CASSHLFQGAGNTIYF.

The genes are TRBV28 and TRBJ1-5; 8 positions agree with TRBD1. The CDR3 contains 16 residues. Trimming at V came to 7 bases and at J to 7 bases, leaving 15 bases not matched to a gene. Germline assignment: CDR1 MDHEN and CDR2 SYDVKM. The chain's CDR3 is CASNPQGAHLKQPQHF. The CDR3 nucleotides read TGTGCCAGCAACCCTCAGGGGGCCCACTTGAAACAGCCCCAGCATTTT.

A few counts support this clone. In DNA form, the CDR3 reads TGTGCCAGCGAAGGCGGAGGTACCTATGGCTACACCTTC. Encoded protein: CASEGGGTYGYTF. The chain carries TRBV2 and TRBJ1-2, with D unresolved. The germline V gene encodes CDR1 SNHLY and CDR2 FYNNEI. The CDR3 has 13 amino acids. The V gene lost 8 bases and the J gene lost 4 bases, with 14 bases spanning the gap.

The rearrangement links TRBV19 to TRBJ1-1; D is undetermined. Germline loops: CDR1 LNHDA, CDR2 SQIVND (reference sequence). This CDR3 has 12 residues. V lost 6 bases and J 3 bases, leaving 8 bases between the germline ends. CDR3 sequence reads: CASSKRDTEAFF. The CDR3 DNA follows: TGTGCCAGTAGCAAACGGGACACTGAAGCTTTCTTT.

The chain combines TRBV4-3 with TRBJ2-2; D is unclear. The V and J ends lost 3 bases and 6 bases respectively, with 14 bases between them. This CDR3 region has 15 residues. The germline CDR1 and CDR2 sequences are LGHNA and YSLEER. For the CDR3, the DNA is TGCGCCAGCAGCCATGGGCTAATTTCGGCCGGGGAGCTGTTTTTT. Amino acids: CASSHGLISAGELFF.

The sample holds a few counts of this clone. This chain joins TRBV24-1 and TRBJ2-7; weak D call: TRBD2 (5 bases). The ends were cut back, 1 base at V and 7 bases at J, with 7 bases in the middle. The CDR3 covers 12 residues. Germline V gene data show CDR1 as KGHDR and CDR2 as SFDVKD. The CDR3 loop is CATSDFGEEQYF. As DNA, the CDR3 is TGTGCCACCAGTGATTTCGGGGAAGAGCAGTACTTC.

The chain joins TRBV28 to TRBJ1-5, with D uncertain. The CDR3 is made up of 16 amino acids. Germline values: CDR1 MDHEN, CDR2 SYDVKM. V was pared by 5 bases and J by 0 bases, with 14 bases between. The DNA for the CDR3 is TGTGCCAGCAGTATACTTCCAGGTTATAGCAATCAGCCCCAGCATTTT. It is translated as CASSILPGYSNQPQHF.

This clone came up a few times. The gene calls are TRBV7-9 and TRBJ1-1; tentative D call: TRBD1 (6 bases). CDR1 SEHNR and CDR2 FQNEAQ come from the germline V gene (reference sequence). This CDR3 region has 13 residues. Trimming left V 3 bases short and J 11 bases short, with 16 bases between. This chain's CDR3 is CASSFSDRTGAFF. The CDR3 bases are TGTGCCAGCAGCTTTTCAGACAGGACGGGGGCTTTCTTT.

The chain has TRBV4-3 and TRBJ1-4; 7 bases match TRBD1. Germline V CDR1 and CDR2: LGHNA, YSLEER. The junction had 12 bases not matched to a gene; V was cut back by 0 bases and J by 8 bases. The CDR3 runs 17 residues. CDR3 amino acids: CASSQDPGQASGEKLFF. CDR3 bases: TGCGCCAGCAGCCAAGACCCCGGACAGGCCTCAGGGGAAAAACTGTTTTTT.

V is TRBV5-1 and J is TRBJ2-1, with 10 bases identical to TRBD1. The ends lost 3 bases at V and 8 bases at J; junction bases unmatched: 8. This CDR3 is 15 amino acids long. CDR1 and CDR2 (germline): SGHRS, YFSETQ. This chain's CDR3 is CASSSWTGGEDEQFF. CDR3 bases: TGCGCCAGCAGCTCCTGGACAGGGGGTGAGGATGAGCAGTTCTTC.

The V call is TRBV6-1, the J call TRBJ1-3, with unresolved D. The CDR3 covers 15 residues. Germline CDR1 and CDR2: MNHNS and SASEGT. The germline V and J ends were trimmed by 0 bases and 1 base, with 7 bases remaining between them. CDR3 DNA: TGTGCCAGCAGTGAAGCTGGGGAGTCTGGAAACACCATATATTTT. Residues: CASSEAGESGNTIYF.

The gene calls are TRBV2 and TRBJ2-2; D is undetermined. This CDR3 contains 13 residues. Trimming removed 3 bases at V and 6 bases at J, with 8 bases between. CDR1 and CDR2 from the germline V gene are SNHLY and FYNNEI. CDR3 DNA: TGTGCCAGCAGTGACTCAGATCCCGGGGAGCTGTTTTTT. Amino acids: CASSDSDPGELFF.

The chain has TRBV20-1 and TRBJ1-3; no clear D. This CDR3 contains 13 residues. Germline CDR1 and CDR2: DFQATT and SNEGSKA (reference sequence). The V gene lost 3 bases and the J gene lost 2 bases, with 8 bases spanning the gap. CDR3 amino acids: CSASTIPGNTIYF. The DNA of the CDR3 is TGCAGTGCTAGTACAATACCTGGAAACACCATATATTTT.

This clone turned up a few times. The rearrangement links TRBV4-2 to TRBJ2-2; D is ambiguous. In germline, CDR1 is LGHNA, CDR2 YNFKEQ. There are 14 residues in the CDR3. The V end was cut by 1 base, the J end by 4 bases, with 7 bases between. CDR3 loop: CASSQVSPTGELFF. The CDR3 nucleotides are TGTGCCAGCAGCCAAGTCTCCCCCACCGGGGAGCTGTTTTTT.

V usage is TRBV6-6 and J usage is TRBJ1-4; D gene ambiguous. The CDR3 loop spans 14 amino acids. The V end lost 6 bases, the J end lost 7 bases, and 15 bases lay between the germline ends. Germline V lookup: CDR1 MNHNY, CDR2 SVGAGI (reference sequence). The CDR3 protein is CASSPGQVGEKLFF. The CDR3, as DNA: TGTGCCAGCAGCCCCGGCCAGGTCGGTGAAAAACTGTTTTTT.

This CDR3 reads CASSSIRQGERQFF. CDR3 coding DNA: TGTGCCAGCAGTTCGATTCGACAGGGGGAAAGGCAGTTCTTC. The genes are TRBV28 and TRBJ2-1; 9 nucleotides match TRBD1. Germline V gene lookup returns CDR1 MDHEN and CDR2 SYDVKM. V lost 4 bases and J lost 12; bases outside the gene matches: 10. The length of the CDR3 is 14 residues.

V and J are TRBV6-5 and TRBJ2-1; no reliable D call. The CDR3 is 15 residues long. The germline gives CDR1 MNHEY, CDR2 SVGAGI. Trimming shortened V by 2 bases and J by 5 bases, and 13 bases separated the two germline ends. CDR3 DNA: TGTGCCAGCAGTTACGTAGCAAGTCCAAACAATGAGCAGTTCTTC. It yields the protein CASSYVASPNNEQFF.

DNA of the CDR3: TGTGCCAGCAGGCCCTTCGTGACTAGCGGGGAGCAGTTCTTC. The encoded protein is CASRPFVTSGEQFF. This chain uses TRBV6-5 with TRBJ2-1; 10 positions agree with TRBD2. This CDR3 spans 14 amino acids. Germline loops: CDR1 MNHEY, CDR2 SVGAGI. The V segment lost 6 bases and the J segment 10 bases; nucleotides outside the gene matches: 9.

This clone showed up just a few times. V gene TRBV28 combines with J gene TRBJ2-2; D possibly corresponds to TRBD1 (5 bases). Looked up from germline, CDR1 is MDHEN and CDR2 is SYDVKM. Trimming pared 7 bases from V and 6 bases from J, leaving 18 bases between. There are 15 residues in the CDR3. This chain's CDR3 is CASKRGDRLSGELFF. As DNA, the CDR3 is TGTGCCAGCAAAAGGGGCGATAGGTTATCCGGGGAGCTGTTTTTT.